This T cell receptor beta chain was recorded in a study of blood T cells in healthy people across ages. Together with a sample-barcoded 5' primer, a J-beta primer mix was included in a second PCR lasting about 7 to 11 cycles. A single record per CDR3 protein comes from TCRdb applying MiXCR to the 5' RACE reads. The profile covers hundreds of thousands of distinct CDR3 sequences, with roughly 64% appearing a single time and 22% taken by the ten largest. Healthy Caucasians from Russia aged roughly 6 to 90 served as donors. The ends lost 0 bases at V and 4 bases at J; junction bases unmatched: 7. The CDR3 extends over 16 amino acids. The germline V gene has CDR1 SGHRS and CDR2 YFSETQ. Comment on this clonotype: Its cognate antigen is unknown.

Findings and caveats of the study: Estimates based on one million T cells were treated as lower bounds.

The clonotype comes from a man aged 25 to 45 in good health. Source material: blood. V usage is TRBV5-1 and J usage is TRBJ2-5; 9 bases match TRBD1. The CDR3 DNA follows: TGCGCCAGCAGCTTGGGCGCGACAGGGGGACGAGAGACCCAGTACTTC. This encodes CASSLGATGGRETQYF.